This T cell receptor (beta chain) comes out of a study of beta chain features in type 1 diabetes. In the study overall: Healthy donors and patients showed comparable age, gender and cell yields. Findings of the study overall: Type 1 diabetes patients had VDJ junctions that carried fewer insertions and more deletions. Type 1 diabetes patients had moderately but significantly shorter TCRB CDR3s in all four CD4+ subsets.

Since all of the isolated RNA was reverse transcribed, expressed TCRB transcripts were what got sequenced. Method: immunoSEQ multiplex PCR; TCRdb's copy keeps in-frame clones and lacks some. The repertoire holds 150,000 to 180,000 clones, with around 10% as singletons. The CDR3 loop spans 15 amino acids. V was clipped by 5 bases and J by 7 bases; unmatched bases: 6. Germline CDR1 is MNHEY and CDR2 is SMNVEV (reference sequence). This clone was observed a few times. Its antigen is currently unknown. Input material: central memory CD4+ T cells from blood. The V and J genes are TRBV27 and TRBJ2-1, with 12 bases aligning to TRBD2. The clonotype originates from a man aged 18 to 30 in good health. CDR3 region: CASSPKTSGRNEQFF. The CDR3 nucleotides are TGTGCCAGCAGTCCGAAGACTAGCGGGAGAAATGAGCAGTTCTTC.